The 7 T cell receptor beta chains below all came from one sample that was sequenced in a study of blood T cell repertoires in COVID-19. Here immunoSEQ multiplex PCR was the method, and the copy in TCRdb shows in-frame clones only, minus some. The sample has some 200,000 clones; roughly 84% are singletons. The sample comprised peripheral blood. These receptors originate from a human donor with acute or convalescent COVID-19. The donor label of this sample is uncertain.

V is TRBV9 and J is TRBJ1-2; TRBD1 agrees at 7 bases. V lost 0 bases to trimming and J lost 7 bases; unmatched junction nucleotides: 3. The CDR3 covers 13 residues. Germline loops: CDR1 SGDLS, CDR2 YYNGEE. Written as DNA, the CDR3 is TGTGCCAGCAGCGTAGCCACAGGGGCTGGCTACACCTTC. Translation gives CASSVATGAGYTF.

V and J are TRBV27 and TRBJ2-7; D is perhaps TRBD2 (7 bases). Trimming removed 3 bases from V and 4 bases from J, with 16 bases in between. The length of the CDR3 is 15 residues. Per the germline V gene, CDR1 is MNHEY and CDR2 is SMNVEV (reference sequence). CDR3 DNA sequence: TGTGCCAGCAGTTTCCCCGAAAGGGGGGGGTACGAGCAGTACTTC. It is translated as CASSFPERGGYEQYF.

This sequence joins TRBV12-3 or TRBV12-4 and TRBJ1-4, with 7 bases lining up with TRBD1. This CDR3 spans 13 amino acids. The trim removed 6 bases at V and 7 bases at J, leaving 5 bases unmatched. CDR3 residues: CASSRDSSEKLFF. CDR3 sequence (DNA): TGTGCCAGCAGCCGGGACAGCAGTGAAAAACTGTTTTTT.

The chain is built from TRBV3-1 (or the pseudogene TRBV3-2) and TRBJ1-3, with D maybe TRBD1 (5 bases). Germline CDR1 and CDR2: LGHDT and YNNKEL (reference sequence). This CDR3 spans 16 amino acids. V was shortened by 1 base and J by 3 bases, with 13 bases between the two germline ends. CDR3 nucleotide sequence: TGTGCCAGCAGCCAAGTTGCCGGGGGGTTTGGAAACACCATATATTTT. Protein product: CASSQVAGGFGNTIYF.

V is TRBV5-1 and J is TRBJ2-3, with TRBD1 as a possible D gene (5 bases). There are 18 residues in the CDR3. V lost 3 bases and J lost 2, with 22 bases in between. Germline lookup yields CDR1 SGHRS and CDR2 YFSETQ. CDR3 coding DNA: TGCGCCAGCAGCTACAGGCCAGGTCCGGCTGCTAACACAGATACGCAGTATTTT. This codes for CASSYRPGPAANTDTQYF.

The chain uses TRBV19 and TRBJ2-7; D is perhaps TRBD2 (6 bases). Germline V gives CDR1 LNHDA, CDR2 SQIVND (reference sequence). The V and J ends lost 5 bases and 6 bases respectively, with 20 bases between them. This CDR3 is 15 amino acids long. CDR3 in DNA: TGTGCCAGTAGTGCCGACAGCGGGCGCCCCATCGAGCAGTACTTC. Encoded protein: CASSADSGRPIEQYF.

V is TRBV4-1 and J is TRBJ2-5; TRBD2 matches at 11 bases. V shed 3 bases and J 4 bases; nucleotides not matched to a gene: 13. Looked up from germline, CDR1 is MGHRA and CDR2 is YSYEKL. The CDR3 sequence is 18 residues long. The CDR3 reads CASSHAGTSGRSLETQYF. As DNA, the CDR3 is TGCGCCAGCAGCCATGCCGGGACTAGCGGCAGAAGCTTAGAGACCCAGTACTTC.